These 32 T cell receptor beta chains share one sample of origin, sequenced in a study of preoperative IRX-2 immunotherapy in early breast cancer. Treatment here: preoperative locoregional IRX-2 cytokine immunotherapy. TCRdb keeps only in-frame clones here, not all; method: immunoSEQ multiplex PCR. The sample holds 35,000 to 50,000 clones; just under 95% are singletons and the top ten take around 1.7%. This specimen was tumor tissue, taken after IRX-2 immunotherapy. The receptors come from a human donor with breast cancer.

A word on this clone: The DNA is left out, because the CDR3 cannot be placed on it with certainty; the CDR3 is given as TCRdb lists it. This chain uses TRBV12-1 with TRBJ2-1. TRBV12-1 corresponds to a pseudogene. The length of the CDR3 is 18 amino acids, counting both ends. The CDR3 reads CASSFVFLFSPWWDEQFF.

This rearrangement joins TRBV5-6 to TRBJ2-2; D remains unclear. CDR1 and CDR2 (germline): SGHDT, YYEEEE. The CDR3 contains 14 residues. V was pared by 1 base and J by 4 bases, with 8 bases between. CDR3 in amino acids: CASSLYGSTGELFF. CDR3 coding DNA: TGTGCCAGCAGCTTGTACGGGTCCACCGGGGAGCTGTTTTTT.

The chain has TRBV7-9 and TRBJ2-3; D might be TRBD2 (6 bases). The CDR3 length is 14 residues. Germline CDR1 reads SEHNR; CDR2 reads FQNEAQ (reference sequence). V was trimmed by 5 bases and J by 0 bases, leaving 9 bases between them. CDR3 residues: CASSTGTSTDTQYF. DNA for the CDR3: TGTGCCAGCAGCACCGGGACTAGCACAGATACGCAGTATTTT.

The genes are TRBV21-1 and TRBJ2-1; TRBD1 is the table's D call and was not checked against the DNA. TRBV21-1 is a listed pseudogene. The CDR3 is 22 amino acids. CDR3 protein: CASSKGSEGQGYRAPTYNEQFF. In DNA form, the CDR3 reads TGTGCCAGCAGCAAAGGTTCCGAAGGTCAGGGATACAGGGCCCCTACCTACAATGAGCAGTTCTTC.

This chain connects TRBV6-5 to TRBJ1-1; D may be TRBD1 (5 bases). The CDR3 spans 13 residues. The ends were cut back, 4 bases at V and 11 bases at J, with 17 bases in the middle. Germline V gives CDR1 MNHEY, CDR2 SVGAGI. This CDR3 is CASSFPGTPRAFF. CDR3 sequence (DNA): TGTGCCAGCAGTTTCCCCGGGACCCCCCGGGCTTTCTTT.

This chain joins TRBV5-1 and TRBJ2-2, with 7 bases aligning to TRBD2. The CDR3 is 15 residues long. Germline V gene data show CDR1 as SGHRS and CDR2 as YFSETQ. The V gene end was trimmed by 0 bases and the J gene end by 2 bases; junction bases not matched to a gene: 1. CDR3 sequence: CASSLAGLNTGELFF. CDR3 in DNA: TGCGCCAGCAGCTTGGCGGGACTAAACACCGGGGAGCTGTTTTTT.

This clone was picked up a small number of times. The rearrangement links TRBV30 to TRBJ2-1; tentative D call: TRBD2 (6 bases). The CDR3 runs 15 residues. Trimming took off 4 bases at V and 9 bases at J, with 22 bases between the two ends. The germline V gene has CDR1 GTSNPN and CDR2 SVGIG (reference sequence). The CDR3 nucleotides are TGTGCCTGGACCCTGGCGAGGCTAGGGCGGGGTGAGCAGTTCTTC. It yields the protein CAWTLARLGRGEQFF.

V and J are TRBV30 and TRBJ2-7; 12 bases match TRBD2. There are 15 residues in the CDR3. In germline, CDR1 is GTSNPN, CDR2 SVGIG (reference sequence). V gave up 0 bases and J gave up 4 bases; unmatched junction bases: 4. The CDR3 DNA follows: TGTGCCTGGAGTGTAGGCCTAGCGGGAGGGTACGAGCAGTACTTC. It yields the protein CAWSVGLAGGYEQYF. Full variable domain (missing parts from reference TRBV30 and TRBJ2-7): SQTIHQWPATLVQPVGSPLSLECTVEGTSNPNLYWYRQAAGRGLQLLFYSVGIGQISSEVPQNLSASRPQDRQFILSSKKLLLSDSGFYLCAWSVGLAGGYEQYFGPGTRLTVT.

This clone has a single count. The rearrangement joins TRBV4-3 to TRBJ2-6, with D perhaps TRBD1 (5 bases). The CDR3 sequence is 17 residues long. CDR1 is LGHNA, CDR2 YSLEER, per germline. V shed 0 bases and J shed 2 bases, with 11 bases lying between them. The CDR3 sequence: CASSQDVGVAGANVLTF. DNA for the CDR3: TGCGCCAGCAGCCAAGATGTAGGGGTAGCTGGGGCCAACGTCCTGACTTTC.

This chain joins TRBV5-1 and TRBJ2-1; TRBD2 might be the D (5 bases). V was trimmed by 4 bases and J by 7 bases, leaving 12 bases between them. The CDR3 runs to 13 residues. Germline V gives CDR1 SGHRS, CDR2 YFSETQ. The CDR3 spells CASSVGWENEQFF. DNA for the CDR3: TGCGCCAGCAGCGTTGGGTGGGAGAATGAGCAGTTCTTC.

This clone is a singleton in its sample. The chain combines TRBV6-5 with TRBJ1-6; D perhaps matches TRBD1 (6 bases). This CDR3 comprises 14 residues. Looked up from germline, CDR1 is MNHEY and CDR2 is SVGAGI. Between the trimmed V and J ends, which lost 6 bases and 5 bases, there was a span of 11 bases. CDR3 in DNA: TGTGCCAGCAGCCGAGGACAGAATAATTCACCCCTCCACTTT. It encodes CASSRGQNNSPLHF.

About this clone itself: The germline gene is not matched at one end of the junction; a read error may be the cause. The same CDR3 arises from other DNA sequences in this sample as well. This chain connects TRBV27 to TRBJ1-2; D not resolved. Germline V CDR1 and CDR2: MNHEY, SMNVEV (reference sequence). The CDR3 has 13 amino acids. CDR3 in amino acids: CASSLQPNYGYTF. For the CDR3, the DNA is TGTGCCAGCAGTTTACAGCCTAACTATGGTTACACCTTC.

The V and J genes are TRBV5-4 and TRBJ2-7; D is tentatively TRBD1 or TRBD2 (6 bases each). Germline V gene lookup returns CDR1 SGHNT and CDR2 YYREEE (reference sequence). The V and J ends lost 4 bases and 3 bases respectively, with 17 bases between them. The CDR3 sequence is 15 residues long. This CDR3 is CASSNRRGLGYEQYF. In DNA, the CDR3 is TGTGCCAGCAGCAATCGGAGGGGGTTGGGCTACGAGCAGTACTTC.

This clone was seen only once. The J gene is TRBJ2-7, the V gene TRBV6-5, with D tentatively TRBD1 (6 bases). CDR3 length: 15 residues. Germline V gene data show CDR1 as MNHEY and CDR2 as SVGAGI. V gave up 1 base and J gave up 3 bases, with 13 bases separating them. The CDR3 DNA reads TGTGCCAGCAGTTACTGGGCAGGGGTTAGCTACGAGCAGTACTTC. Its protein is CASSYWAGVSYEQYF.

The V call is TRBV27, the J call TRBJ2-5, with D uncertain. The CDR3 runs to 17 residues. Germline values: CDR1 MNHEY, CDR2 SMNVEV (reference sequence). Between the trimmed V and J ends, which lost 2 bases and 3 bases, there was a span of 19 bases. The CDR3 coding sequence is TGTGCCAGCAGTTTAGCCCCCCACGTGGTGGGTGAAGAGACCCAGTACTTC. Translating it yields CASSLAPHVVGEETQYF.

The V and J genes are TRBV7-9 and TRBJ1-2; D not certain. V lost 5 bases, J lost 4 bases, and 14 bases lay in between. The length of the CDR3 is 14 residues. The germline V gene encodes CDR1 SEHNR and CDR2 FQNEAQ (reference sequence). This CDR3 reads CASSRSGRTYGYTF. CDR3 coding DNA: TGTGCCAGCAGCAGATCGGGCAGAACCTATGGCTACACCTTC.

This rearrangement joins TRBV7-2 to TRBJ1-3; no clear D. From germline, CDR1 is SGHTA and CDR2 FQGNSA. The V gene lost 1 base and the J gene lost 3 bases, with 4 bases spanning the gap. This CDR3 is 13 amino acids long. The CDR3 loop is CASSLGYGNTIYF. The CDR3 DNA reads TGTGCCAGCAGCTTAGGTTATGGAAACACCATATATTTT.

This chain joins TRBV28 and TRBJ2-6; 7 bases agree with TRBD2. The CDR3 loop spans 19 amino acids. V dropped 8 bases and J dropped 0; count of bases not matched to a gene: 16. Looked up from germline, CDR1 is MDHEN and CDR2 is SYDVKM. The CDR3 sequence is CASGLTAGDPFSGANVLTF. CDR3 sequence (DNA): TGTGCCAGCGGGCTGACGGCGGGGGACCCCTTCTCTGGGGCCAACGTCCTGACTTTC.

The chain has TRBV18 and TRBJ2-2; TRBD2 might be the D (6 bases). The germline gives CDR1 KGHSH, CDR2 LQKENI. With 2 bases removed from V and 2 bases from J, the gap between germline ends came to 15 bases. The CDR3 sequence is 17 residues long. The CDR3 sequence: CASSPIPVAGNTGELFF. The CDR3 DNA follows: TGTGCCAGCTCACCAATTCCTGTTGCGGGAAACACCGGGGAGCTGTTTTTT.

CDR3 amino acids: CASSLKGGSPDTQYF. The CDR3 DNA follows: TGTGCCAGCAGCTTGAAGGGGGGGTCACCAGATACGCAGTATTTT. This chain uses TRBV7-6 with TRBJ2-3; the D gene is possibly TRBD2 (7 bases). The CDR3 contains 15 residues. V shed 3 bases and J shed 4 bases, with 14 bases lying between them. Germline assignment: CDR1 SGHVS and CDR2 FNYEAQ.

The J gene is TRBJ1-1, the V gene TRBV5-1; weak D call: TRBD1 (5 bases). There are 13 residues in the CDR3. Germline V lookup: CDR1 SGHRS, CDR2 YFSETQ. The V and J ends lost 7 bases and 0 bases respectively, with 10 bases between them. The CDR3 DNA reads TGCGCCAGCCGGGGGTTAATGAACACTGAAGCTTTCTTT. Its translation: CASRGLMNTEAFF.

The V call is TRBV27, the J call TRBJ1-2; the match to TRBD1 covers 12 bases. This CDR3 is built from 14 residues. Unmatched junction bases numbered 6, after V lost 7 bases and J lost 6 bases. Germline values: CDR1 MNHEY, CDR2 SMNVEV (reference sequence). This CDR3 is CASTRDRGHDGYTF. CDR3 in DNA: TGTGCCAGCACCCGGGACAGGGGGCACGATGGCTACACCTTC.

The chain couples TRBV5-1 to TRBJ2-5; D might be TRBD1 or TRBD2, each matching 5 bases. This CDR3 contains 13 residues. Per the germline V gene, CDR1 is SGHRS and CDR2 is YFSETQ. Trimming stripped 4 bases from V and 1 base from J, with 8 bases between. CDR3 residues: CASSEGPQETQYF. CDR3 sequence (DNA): TGCGCCAGCAGCGAGGGGCCCCAAGAGACCCAGTACTTC.

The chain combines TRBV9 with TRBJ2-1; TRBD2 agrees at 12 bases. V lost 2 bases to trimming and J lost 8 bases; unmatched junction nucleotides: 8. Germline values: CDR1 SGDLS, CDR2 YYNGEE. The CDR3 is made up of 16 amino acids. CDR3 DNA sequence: TGTGCCAGCAGCGTGGAAGGACTAGCGGGACCCCATGAGCAGTTCTTC. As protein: CASSVEGLAGPHEQFF.

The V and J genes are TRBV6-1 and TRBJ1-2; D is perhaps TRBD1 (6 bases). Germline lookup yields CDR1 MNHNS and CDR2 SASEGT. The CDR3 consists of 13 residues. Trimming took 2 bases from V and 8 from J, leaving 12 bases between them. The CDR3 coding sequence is TGTGCCAGCAGTGAACTACAGGGTAGGGGCTACACCTTC. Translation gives CASSELQGRGYTF.

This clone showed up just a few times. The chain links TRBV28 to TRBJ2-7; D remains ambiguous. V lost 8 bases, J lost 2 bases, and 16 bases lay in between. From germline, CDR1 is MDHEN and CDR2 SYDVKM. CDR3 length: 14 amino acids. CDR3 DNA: TGTGCCAGCGACCCCGGCGGCCCAGCCTACGAGCAGTACTTC. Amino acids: CASDPGGPAYEQYF.

CDR3 sequence: CASSTGRIGDYGYTF. The CDR3 DNA follows: TGTGCCAGCAGTACAGGGAGAATAGGGGACTATGGCTACACCTTC. The chain recombines TRBV6-5 with TRBJ1-2, with D perhaps matching TRBD1 (6 bases). This CDR3 spans 15 amino acids. Germline assignment: CDR1 MNHEY and CDR2 SVGAGI. Trimming stripped 5 bases from V and 3 bases from J, with 16 bases between.

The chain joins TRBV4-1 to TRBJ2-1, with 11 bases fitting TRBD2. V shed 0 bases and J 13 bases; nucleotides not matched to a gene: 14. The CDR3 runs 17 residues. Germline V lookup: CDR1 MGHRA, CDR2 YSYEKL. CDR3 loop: CASSQDRVVSGRARQFF. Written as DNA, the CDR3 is TGCGCCAGCAGCCAAGATCGTGTTGTTAGCGGGAGGGCCCGCCAGTTCTTC.

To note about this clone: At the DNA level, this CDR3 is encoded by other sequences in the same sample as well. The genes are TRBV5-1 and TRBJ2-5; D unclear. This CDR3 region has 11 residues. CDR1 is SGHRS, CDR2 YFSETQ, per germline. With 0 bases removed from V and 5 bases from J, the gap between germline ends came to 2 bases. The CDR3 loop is CASSLVETQYF. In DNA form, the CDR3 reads TGCGCCAGCAGCTTGGTGGAGACCCAGTACTTC.

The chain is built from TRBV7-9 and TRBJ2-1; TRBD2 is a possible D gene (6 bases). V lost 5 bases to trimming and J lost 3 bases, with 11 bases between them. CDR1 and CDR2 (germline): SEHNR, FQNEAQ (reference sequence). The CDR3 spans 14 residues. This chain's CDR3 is CASSNSTSYNEQFF. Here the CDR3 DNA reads TGTGCCAGCAGCAATTCGACTAGCTACAATGAGCAGTTCTTC.

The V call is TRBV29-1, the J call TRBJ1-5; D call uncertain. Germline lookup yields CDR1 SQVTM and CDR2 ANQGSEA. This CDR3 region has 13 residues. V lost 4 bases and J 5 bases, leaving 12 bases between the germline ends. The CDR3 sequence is CSVGSGVDQPQHF. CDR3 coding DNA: TGCAGCGTTGGGTCCGGGGTGGATCAGCCCCAGCATTTT.

For the CDR3, the DNA is TGTGCCAGCAGCCCAGGGGAAGTCGGTACGCAGTATTTT. Amino acid sequence: CASSPGEVGTQYF. The chain employs TRBV7-2 and TRBJ2-3; possible D gene TRBD1, 6 bases. This CDR3 has 13 residues. Germline values: CDR1 SGHTA, CDR2 FQGNSA. Between the trimmed V and J ends, which lost 5 bases and 8 bases, there was a span of 14 bases.